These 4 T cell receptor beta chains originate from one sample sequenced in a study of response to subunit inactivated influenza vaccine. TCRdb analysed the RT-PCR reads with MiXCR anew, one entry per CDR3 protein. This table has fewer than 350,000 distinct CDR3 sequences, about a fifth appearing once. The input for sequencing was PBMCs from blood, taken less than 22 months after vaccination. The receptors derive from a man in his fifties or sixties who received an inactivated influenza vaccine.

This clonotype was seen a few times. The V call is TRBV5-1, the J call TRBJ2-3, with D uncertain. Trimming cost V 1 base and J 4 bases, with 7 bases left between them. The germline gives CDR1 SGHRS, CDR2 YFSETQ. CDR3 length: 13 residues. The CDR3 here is CASSLITADTQYF. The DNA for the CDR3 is TGCGCCAGCAGCTTGATAACAGCAGATACGCAGTATTTT.

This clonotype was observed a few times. The CDR3 is CASSGYGNQPQHF. The DNA for the CDR3 is TGCGCCAGCAGTGGGTACGGGAATCAGCCCCAGCATTTT. V is TRBV10-1 and J is TRBJ1-5; D gene unclear. With 4 bases removed from V and 4 bases from J, the gap between germline ends came to 8 bases. CDR3 length equals 13 residues. The germline gives CDR1 WNHNN, CDR2 SYGVQD (reference sequence).

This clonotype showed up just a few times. CDR3 sequence reads: CASSQDFFVEMNTEAFF. The CDR3 DNA follows: TGCGCCAGCAGCCAAGATTTCTTTGTGGAGATGAACACTGAAGCTTTCTTT. The chain is built from TRBV4-1 and TRBJ1-1; D gene uncertain. The germline V gene has CDR1 MGHRA and CDR2 YSYEKL. The CDR3 is 17 residues long. The V gene lost 0 bases and the J gene lost 0 bases, with 14 bases spanning the gap.

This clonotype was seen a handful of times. CDR3 loop: CASSIVGGQSSGNTIYF. The CDR3 nucleotides are TGTGCCAGTAGTATAGTTGGCGGACAAAGCTCTGGAAACACCATATATTTT. The rearrangement links TRBV19 to TRBJ1-3; D is possibly TRBD1 (5 bases). V was trimmed by 1 base and J by 0 bases, leaving 13 bases between them. CDR1 and CDR2 (germline): LNHDA, SQIVND (reference sequence). The CDR3 is 17 amino acids. Complete variable domain (other parts from reference TRBV19 and TRBJ1-3): DGGITQSPKYLFRKEGQNVTLSCEQNLNHDAMYWYRQDPGQGLRLIYYSQIVNDFQKGDIAEGYSVSREKKESFPLTVTSAQKNPTAFYLCASSIVGGQSSGNTIYFGEGSWLTVV.